These 3 T cell receptor beta chains came from one sample sequenced in a study of low-dose radiotherapy and immunotherapy resistance in tumors (dated by TCRdb to the early 2020s). What this sample's time point label stands for: before trial treatment. Data came from an Illumina HiSeq 2500. To make first-strand cDNA, Superscript III was used along with a set of TRAV- and TRBV-specific primers so that both the TCRalpha and TCRbeta chains were covered. TCRs were amplified with Phusion for around 21 PCR cycles, with a constant-region primer paired with the adapter attached to the V primers. Through fastp at Q25 and MiXCR, TCRdb rebuilt clones from the public reads, retaining in-frame beta chains. One record per CDR3 amino acid sequence lists the most common genes and DNA. The sample table records about 82,000 distinct CDR3 sequences; 18% of these occur just once. Of the sample, approximately 6% falls within the top ten clones.

The sample here was PBMCs, taken before treatment. These TCRs come from a male donor with prostate cancer.

This clonotype showed up many times. The chain combines TRBV30 with TRBJ1-5; D call uncertain. This CDR3 has 16 amino acids. Trimming removed 2 bases at V and 7 bases at J, with 21 bases between. Germline CDR1 GTSNPN, CDR2 SVGIG (reference sequence). CDR3 loop: CAWSLGPTFKVQPQHF. As DNA, the CDR3 is TGTGCCTGGAGTTTAGGTCCGACCTTTAAGGTCCAGCCCCAGCATTTT.

Comment on this clonotype: A much larger clone sits a single nucleotide away, making a read error possible. As DNA, the CDR3 is TGTGCCAGCAGCTTCGGGATCCAACAGGGTCAAGAGCAGTACTTC. Residues: CASSFGIQQGQEQYF. The J gene is TRBJ2-7, the V gene TRBV3-1, with D tentatively TRBD1 (6 bases). The germline gives CDR1 LGHDT, CDR2 YNNKEL (reference sequence). There are 15 residues in the CDR3. V shed 5 bases and J shed 7 bases, with 21 bases lying between them.

This clonotype was seen ten or more times. V is TRBV23-1 and J is TRBJ2-7; TRBD1 might be the D (6 bases). TRBV23-1 is an ORF for which the function is uncertain. The V end was cut by 6 bases, the J end by 2 bases, with 23 bases between. The CDR3 totals 17 residues. The CDR3 nucleotides read TGCGCCAGCAGAGAAGGGGCCCCCCCGGGACAAACCTACGAGCAGTACTTC. Translated, it gives CASREGAPPGQTYEQYF.